These 20 T cell receptor beta chains originate from one sample sequenced in a study of T cells after yellow fever vaccination. In TCRdb, the 5' RACE reads were re-called with MiXCR into one record per CDR3 protein. This sample has about 68,000 distinct CDR3 sequences; about 7% occur once, and the top ten carry 37%. This specimen was CD8+ T cells sorted from PBMCs, taken more than 40 days after the first yellow fever vaccination. The receptors come from a man younger than 35 who received the YFV17D yellow fever vaccine.

There are a few counts of this clonotype. The chain carries TRBV25-1 and TRBJ1-2; perhaps TRBD1 as D (6 bases). CDR1 MGHDK and CDR2 SYGVNS come from the germline V gene. The CDR3 is made up of 11 amino acids. The V end was cut by 3 bases, the J end by 12 bases, with 11 bases between. As DNA, the CDR3 is TGTGCCAGCAGTGAGGGGGGCCGCGACACCTTC. It specifies CASSEGGRDTF.

This clonotype was counted at least ten times. The chain is built from TRBV4-3 and TRBJ2-2; TRBD1 matches at 8 bases. J was trimmed by 0 bases and V by 7 bases; bases with no gene match: 10. Germline values: CDR1 LGHNA, CDR2 YSLEER. The CDR3 has 17 amino acids. The CDR3 protein is CASTLGWTGSNTGELFF. CDR3 coding DNA: TGCGCCAGCACCCTAGGTTGGACAGGGTCGAACACCGGGGAGCTGTTTTTT.

The table lists this clonotype with many counts. The chain has TRBV24-1 and TRBJ2-2; a possible D gene is TRBD1 (5 bases). V lost 3 bases, J lost 5 bases, and 9 bases lay in between. This CDR3 comprises 14 residues. Germline V lookup: CDR1 KGHDR, CDR2 SFDVKD. In DNA, the CDR3 is TGTGCCACCAGTGATAGGTACAGGACCGGGGAGCTGTTTTTT. Its translation is CATSDRYRTGELFF.

This clonotype was detected ten times or more. CDR3 amino acids: CASSWDRIGNTIYF. The CDR3 bases are TGCGCCAGCAGCTGGGACAGGATTGGAAACACCATATATTTT. The chain links TRBV5-1 to TRBJ1-3; TRBD1 matches 8 bases. CDR1 is SGHRS and CDR2 is YFSETQ in the germline V gene. The CDR3 has 14 residues. V shed 3 bases, J shed 3 bases, and the junction held 2 bases outside the gene matches.

This clonotype was counted at least ten times. The chain recombines TRBV20-1 with TRBJ1-2; D uncertain. V lost 5 bases to trimming and J lost 4 bases, with 14 bases between them. Per the germline V gene, CDR1 is DFQATT and CDR2 is SNEGSKA (reference sequence). The CDR3 spans 13 residues. The CDR3, as DNA: TGCAGTGCTGATAATTTGGATTTCTATGGCTACACCTTC. Protein: CSADNLDFYGYTF.

This clonotype was found many times. The genes are TRBV27 and TRBJ2-3; 10 bases are shared with TRBD2. This CDR3 spans 16 amino acids. V shed 3 bases, J shed 6 bases, and the junction held 9 bases outside the gene matches. The V gene's germline CDR1 is MNHEY and CDR2 SMNVEV (reference sequence). The DNA for the CDR3 is TGTGCCAGCAGTTTGGCTAGCGGGGGTTGGGCGGATACGCAGTATTTT. This translates into CASSLASGGWADTQYF.

At least ten counts were recorded for this clonotype. This chain links TRBV29-1 with TRBJ2-7; 8 nucleotides match TRBD1. Germline V gene data show CDR1 as SQVTM and CDR2 as ANQGSEA. This CDR3 has 18 residues. The J segment lost 2 bases and the V segment lost 2 bases, leaving 17 bases of the junction unmatched. Written as DNA, the CDR3 is TGCAGCGTTGAATGGGCGTCAGGGGGCCCGCCTCGTCCCTACGAGCAGTACTTC. Protein: CSVEWASGGPPRPYEQYF.

This clonotype was recorded many times. The V gene is TRBV4-1, the J gene TRBJ2-2; D is unclear. Trimming removed 2 bases from V and 7 bases from J, with 8 bases in between. Per germline, CDR1 MGHRA and CDR2 YSYEKL. The CDR3 has 13 residues. The CDR3 sequence is CASSQTTVGELFF. CDR3 coding DNA: TGCGCCAGCAGCCAAACAACCGTCGGGGAGCTGTTTTTT.

This chain connects TRBV5-5 to TRBJ1-1; TRBD1 matches at 8 bases. Germline V gene lookup returns CDR1 SGHKS and CDR2 YYEKEE (reference sequence). The ends lost 5 bases at V and 4 bases at J; junction bases unmatched: 10. The CDR3 covers 15 residues. CDR3 loop: CASRGAGGDGTEAFF. The CDR3 DNA is TGTGCCAGCAGGGGGGCAGGGGGCGATGGCACTGAAGCTTTCTTT.

Notes on this clonotype: Since a much larger clone is just one base distant, this may be a read error. The gene calls are TRBV18 and TRBJ1-4; 9 bases fit TRBD1. This CDR3 contains 15 residues. Germline V gene sequence: CDR1 KGHSH, CDR2 LQKENI. V was pared by 3 bases and J by 8 bases, with 7 bases of the junction left unmatched. The chain's CDR3 is CASSPPGQGKEKLFF. CDR3 bases: TGTGCCAGCTCACCGCCGGGACAGGGAAAAGAAAAACTGTTTTTT.

J is TRBJ2-7 and V is TRBV4-2; D perhaps matches TRBD2 (5 bases). The germline V gene has CDR1 LGHNA and CDR2 YNFKEQ. V lost 10 bases and J lost 4, with 17 bases in between. The CDR3 loop spans 13 amino acids. The CDR3 DNA follows: TGTGCCATGAGCCCTCGGGGAGAGTACGAGCAGTACGTC. Its translation is CAMSPRGEYEQYV.

This clonotype was recorded many times. The chain has TRBV6-5 and TRBJ1-2; a weak D match, TRBD1 (5 bases). The CDR3 loop spans 14 amino acids. The V end lost 2 bases, the J end lost 4 bases, and 11 bases lay between the germline ends. In germline, CDR1 is MNHEY, CDR2 SVGAGI. CDR3 amino acids: CASSYTKDIYGYTF. The CDR3 nucleotides are TGTGCCAGCAGTTACACGAAGGACATCTATGGCTACACCTTC.

This clonotype was picked up a small number of times. J is TRBJ2-2 and V is TRBV7-9; 8 bases match TRBD1. The CDR3 runs to 16 residues. CDR1 and CDR2 from the germline V gene are SEHNR and FQNEAQ (reference sequence). Trimming cost V 5 bases and J 3 bases; bases outside gene matches: 8. The CDR3 DNA is TGTGCCAGCAGCCTTTTCCGGACAGGGCACACCGGGGAGCTGTTTTTT. Translated, it gives CASSLFRTGHTGELFF.

This clonotype was detected a few times. The rearrangement links TRBV4-3 to TRBJ2-3, with a tentative D call TRBD1 (6 bases). Germline-derived CDR1 and CDR2 are LGHNA and YSLEER. CDR3 size: 15 residues. With 0 bases removed from V and 3 bases from J, the gap between germline ends came to 10 bases. In DNA form, the CDR3 reads TGCGCCAGCAGCCAAGAAATCGGACAGACAGATACGCAGTATTTT. Protein product: CASSQEIGQTDTQYF.

This clonotype was seen ten or more times. J is TRBJ1-2 and V is TRBV4-1, with D tentatively TRBD1 (5 bases). The germline V gene has CDR1 MGHRA and CDR2 YSYEKL. Trimming removed 0 bases from V and 8 bases from J, with 19 bases in between. The CDR3 has 16 residues. The CDR3, as DNA: TGCGCCAGCAGCCAAGACCGCCGGCAGGGACTTGGAGGCTACACCTTC. It codes for CASSQDRRQGLGGYTF.

The chain carries TRBV5-1 and TRBJ1-1; the match to TRBD1 covers 7 bases. V trimming: 4 bases; J trimming: 0 bases; junction bases outside the gene matches: 9. This CDR3 has 16 amino acids. Germline V gene data show CDR1 as SGHRS and CDR2 as YFSETQ. CDR3 DNA: TGCGCCAGCAGCCTAGGGCAAGGGGGCATGAACACTGAAGCTTTCTTT. This codes for CASSLGQGGMNTEAFF.

This clonotype was found a few times. The chain links TRBV7-6 to TRBJ2-1; 8 positions agree with TRBD2. This CDR3 spans 17 amino acids. The ends lost 5 bases at V and 2 bases at J; junction bases unmatched: 11. Germline V gene data show CDR1 as SGHVS and CDR2 as FNYEAQ. The chain's CDR3 is CASSRGGDRRTYNEQFF. CDR3 sequence (DNA): TGTGCCAGCAGCCGGGGGGGGGACCGCCGCACCTACAATGAGCAGTTCTTC.

The table lists this clonotype with many counts. V is TRBV7-8 and J is TRBJ1-1; D unresolved. The CDR3 length is 14 residues. Germline-derived CDR1 and CDR2 are SGHVS and FQNEAQ. Trimming removed 5 bases at V and 0 bases at J, with 10 bases between. The CDR3 nucleotides are TGTGCCAGCAGCATGCAGGTCATGAACACTGAAGCTTTCTTT. Amino acids: CASSMQVMNTEAFF.

CDR3: CSARPAGGPETQYF. CDR3 DNA: TGCAGTGCCCGACCCGCGGGGGGGCCAGAGACCCAGTACTTC. The gene calls are TRBV20-1 and TRBJ2-5; 9 bases are a match to TRBD2. Germline CDR1 reads DFQATT; CDR2 reads SNEGSKA (reference sequence). The CDR3 consists of 14 residues. Trimming removed 6 bases from V and 4 bases from J; junction bases left unmatched: 9.

There are many counts of this clonotype. V usage is TRBV29-1 and J usage is TRBJ1-1; D gene unclear. The CDR3 runs 13 residues. Germline assignment: CDR1 SQVTM and CDR2 ANQGSEA. V lost 4 bases to trimming and J lost 0 bases, with 9 bases between them. The CDR3 DNA follows: TGCAGCGTTGTCGGCAGCATGAACACTGAAGCTTTCTTT. Residues: CSVVGSMNTEAFF.